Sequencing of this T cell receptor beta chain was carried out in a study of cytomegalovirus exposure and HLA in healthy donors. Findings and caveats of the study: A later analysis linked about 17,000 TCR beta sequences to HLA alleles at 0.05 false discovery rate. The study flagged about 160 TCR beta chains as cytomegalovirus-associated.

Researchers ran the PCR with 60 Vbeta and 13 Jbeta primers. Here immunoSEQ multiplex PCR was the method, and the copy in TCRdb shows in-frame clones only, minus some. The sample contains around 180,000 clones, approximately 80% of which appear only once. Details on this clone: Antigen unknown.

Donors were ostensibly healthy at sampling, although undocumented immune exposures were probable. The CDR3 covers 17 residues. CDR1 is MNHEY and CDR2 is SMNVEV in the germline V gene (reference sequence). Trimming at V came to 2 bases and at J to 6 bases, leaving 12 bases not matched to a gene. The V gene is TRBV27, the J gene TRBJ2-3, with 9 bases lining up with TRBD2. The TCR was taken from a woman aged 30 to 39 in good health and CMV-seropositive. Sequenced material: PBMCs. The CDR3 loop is CASSLDNAGGPMDTQYF. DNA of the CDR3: TGTGCCAGCAGTTTAGACAACGCGGGAGGGCCAATGGATACGCAGTATTTT.